Described below is a single T cell receptor beta chain sequence and its context. The antigen is unknown. This CDR3 spans 11 amino acids. V was pared by 4 bases and J by 4 bases, with 6 bases between. Per the germline V gene, CDR1 is SGHNT and CDR2 is YYREEE (reference sequence). The data were produced by immunoSEQ multiplex PCR, yet TCRdb's version contains in-frame clones alone and is incomplete. This table has more than 75,000 clones, around 87% appearing once. The sample is drawn from a study of OX40 agonist ivuxolimab in advanced cancers. Background on the study: Patients were given ivuxolimab, an antibody that agonizes OX40 (CD134). Every 2 weeks, patients got intravenous ivuxolimab at one of six dose levels (0.01-10 mg/kg). Study outcomes and limitations: The CD4+ and CD8+ T cells in the blood had expanded clonally by week 6 at 0.1 to 3.0 mg/kg. A proportion of nonresponders additionally exhibited low normalized T-cell clonal expansion.

The chain uses TRBV5-4 and TRBJ2-7; D might be TRBD1 (5 bases). The specimen was CD4+ or CD8+ T cells sorted from blood, collected in a trial of the OX40 agonist ivuxolimab. The TCR was taken from an adult with an advanced solid tumor such as melanoma, head and neck, liver or kidney cancer. The CDR3 loop reads CASSRQYEQYF. The CDR3 DNA reads as TGTGCCAGCAGCCGACAGTACGAGCAGTACTTC.